These 20 T cell receptor beta chains share one sample of origin, sequenced in a study of regulatory T cells in long-lasting Graves disease. Indicated time point: persistent/refractory GD, antithyroid drugs over 5 years with positive TRAb. RNA extracted from PBMCs served as the sequencing template. Libraries of TCR beta came from iRepertoire HTBI primers plus Arm-PCR of CDR3 regions. One entry per CDR3 protein results from TCRdb running MiXCR on the multiplex PCR reads. The table has nearly 350,000 distinct CDR3 sequences, 20% seen once; the top ten hold roughly 27%. The source material was peripheral blood mononuclear cells (PBMCs), sampled when the disease was refractory, from a patient treated with antithyroid drugs. The source of these receptors is a female donor with Graves disease.

This clonotype was seen a handful of times. This sequence joins TRBV7-2 and TRBJ1-6, with D possibly matching TRBD1 (6 bases). Trimming removed 6 bases from V and 9 bases from J, with 15 bases in between. The V gene's germline CDR1 is SGHTA and CDR2 FQGNSA. This CDR3 has 14 amino acids. CDR3 coding DNA: TGTGCCAGCAGACTCCAGGGGTTTGGTTCACCCCTCCACTTT. It yields the protein CASRLQGFGSPLHF.

Ten or more counts support this clonotype. The CDR3 coding sequence is TGTGCCAGCAGGCGGGAGGGTCAGCCCCAGCATTTT. Translation gives CASRREGQPQHF. The rearrangement uses TRBV2 and TRBJ1-5; the D is unclear. Germline V gene lookup returns CDR1 SNHLY and CDR2 FYNNEI. The germline V and J ends were trimmed by 6 bases and 6 bases, with 9 bases remaining between them. CDR3 length equals 12 residues.

Many counts were recorded for this clonotype. One junction end disagrees with the germline gene, perhaps due to a read error. This rearrangement joins TRBV11-2 to TRBJ1-2; 8 positions agree with TRBD1. Germline CDR1 is SGHAT and CDR2 is FQNNGV. The CDR3 is 13 residues long. CDR3 in amino acids: CASSFDRGYDYTF. Written as DNA, the CDR3 is TGTGCCAGCAGCTTCGACAGGGGCTATGACTACACCTTC.

This clonotype was recorded a few times. The chain couples TRBV2 to TRBJ1-3, with a tentative D call TRBD1 (5 bases). CDR1 is SNHLY, CDR2 FYNNEI, per germline. The CDR3 runs to 13 residues. Trimming took 8 bases from V and 7 from J, leaving 15 bases between them. The CDR3 here is CASSRQGRNTIYF. CDR3 bases: TGTGCCAGCTCACGGCAGGGTAGGAACACCATATATTTT.

V usage is TRBV4-1 and J usage is TRBJ2-2, with no clear D. Trimming removed 1 base from V and 1 base from J, with 7 bases in between. The germline V gene encodes CDR1 MGHRA and CDR2 YSYEKL. This CDR3 has 15 residues. CDR3 in amino acids: CASSQGLGNTGELFF. CDR3 nucleotide sequence: TGCGCCAGCAGCCAAGGATTGGGGAACACCGGGGAGCTGTTTTTT.

This sequence joins TRBV6-1 and TRBJ2-7; the D call may be TRBD1 or TRBD2 (5 bases each). The germline gives CDR1 MNHNS, CDR2 SASEGT. V lost 6 bases and J 6 bases, leaving 12 bases between the germline ends. The CDR3 runs 12 residues. The CDR3 DNA follows: TGTGCCAGCAGACATCCTGGGGGCGAGCAGTACTTC. This codes for CASRHPGGEQYF.

The rearrangement links TRBV14 to TRBJ2-1; 8 bases fit TRBD2. Germline V gene lookup returns CDR1 SGHDN and CDR2 FVKESK. CDR3 length: 14 residues. V was clipped by 2 bases and J by 6 bases; unmatched bases: 3. The CDR3 is CASSQTGRANEQFF. For the CDR3, the DNA is TGTGCCAGCAGCCAAACCGGGAGGGCCAATGAGCAGTTCTTC. The full variable domain, rest sourced from reference TRBV14 and TRBJ2-1, is EAGVTQFPSHSVIEKGQTVTLRCDPISGHDNLYWYRRVMGKEIKFLLHFVKESKQDESGMPNNRFLAERTGGTYSTLKVQPAELEDSGVYFCASSQTGRANEQFFGPGTRLTVL.

This clonotype has just a few counts. The CDR3 is CSADGLRFNEQFF. The CDR3 DNA reads TGCAGTGCCGATGGACTTCGTTTCAATGAGCAGTTCTTC. The chain couples TRBV20-1 to TRBJ2-1, with D tentatively TRBD2 (5 bases). The V and J ends lost 6 bases and 6 bases respectively, with 15 bases between them. The CDR3 loop spans 13 amino acids. The germline gives CDR1 DFQATT, CDR2 SNEGSKA (reference sequence).

Concerning this clonotype: Being one base from a much bigger clone, this may be a read error. The chain recombines TRBV5-1 with TRBJ2-2, with D perhaps being TRBD1 or TRBD2 (5 bases each). The CDR3 has 14 residues. Germline assignment: CDR1 SGHRS and CDR2 YFSETQ. The CDR3 DNA reads TGCGCCAGCAGCTTGTGGGGGTCGGACGGGGAGCCGTTTTTT. This translates into CASSLWGSDGEPFF.

This clonotype was observed a few times. The chain couples TRBV7-9 to TRBJ2-6, with D uncertain. Germline CDR1 SEHNR, CDR2 FQNEAQ (reference sequence). V lost 0 bases to trimming and J lost 0 bases, with 6 bases between them. The CDR3 extends over 16 amino acids. The CDR3 sequence: CASSLAGASGANVLTF. As DNA, the CDR3 is TGTGCCAGCAGCTTAGCCGGAGCCTCTGGGGCCAACGTCCTGACTTTC.

At least ten counts were recorded for this clonotype. CDR3 residues: CASSLNNSYEQYF. The DNA of the CDR3 is TGTGCCAGCAGCTTAAACAACTCCTACGAGCAGTACTTC. The chain carries TRBV7-3 and TRBJ2-7; D ambiguous. V shed 1 base and J shed 0 bases, with 4 bases lying between them. The germline V gene has CDR1 SGHTA and CDR2 FQGTGA. This CDR3 has 13 residues.

This clonotype was observed at least ten times. V usage is TRBV6-5 and J usage is TRBJ1-1; TRBD1 matches at 8 bases. This CDR3 is built from 14 residues. The V segment lost 2 bases and the J segment 5 bases; nucleotides outside the gene matches: 4. Germline V lookup: CDR1 MNHEY, CDR2 SVGAGI. Here the CDR3 DNA reads TGTGCCAGCAGTTACGCGGACAGGGAGACTGAAGCTTTCTTT. It encodes CASSYADRETEAFF.

This clonotype appeared many times. This chain uses TRBV19 with TRBJ1-6; possible D gene TRBD1, 6 bases. The CDR3 covers 15 residues. Trimming stripped 5 bases from V and 9 bases from J, with 17 bases between. Germline V gene lookup returns CDR1 LNHDA and CDR2 SQIVND (reference sequence). CDR3 nucleotide sequence: TGTGCCAGTAGTGAGATAACAGGGACGGCTTCACCCCTCCACTTT. Its translation is CASSEITGTASPLHF.

The gene calls are TRBV10-3 and TRBJ1-1; D possibly corresponds to TRBD1 (5 bases). The germline V and J ends were trimmed by 10 bases and 8 bases, with 14 bases remaining between them. CDR1 is ENHRY and CDR2 is SYGVKD in the germline V gene. The CDR3 spans 11 residues. CDR3 bases: TGTGCCAGCGATCAGGGAAAAGAAGCTTTCTTT. Translated: CASDQGKEAFF.

In this sample, this clonotype turned up many times. This sequence joins TRBV27 and TRBJ1-1; TRBD1 matches at 7 bases. Germline V gives CDR1 MNHEY, CDR2 SMNVEV (reference sequence). V gave up 4 bases and J gave up 0 bases; unmatched junction bases: 11. The CDR3 is made up of 17 amino acids. The CDR3 region has the DNA TGTGCCAGCAGTTACGGAATCCAAACAGGGGTGAACACTGAAGCTTTCTTT. Its translation is CASSYGIQTGVNTEAFF.

This clonotype was counted ten times or more. CDR3 nucleotide sequence: TGTGCCAGCAGTCCATTTACCGGGACTCTTTACGAGCAGTACTTC. Translated, it gives CASSPFTGTLYEQYF. The chain joins TRBV6-2 or TRBV6-3 to TRBJ2-7; perhaps TRBD2 as D (6 bases). V shed 5 bases and J shed 4 bases, with 18 bases lying between them. The CDR3 has 15 residues. From germline, CDR1 is MNHEY and CDR2 SVGEGT.

This clonotype has just a few counts. V and J are TRBV7-2 and TRBJ2-5; D remains unclear. The CDR3 contains 13 residues. Germline V gives CDR1 SGHTA, CDR2 FQGNSA. V gave up 5 bases and J gave up 7 bases, with 14 bases separating them. The CDR3 DNA reads TGTGCCAGCAGCACCAACTATGGTGGGACCCAGTACTTC. Protein sequence: CASSTNYGGTQYF.

This sequence joins TRBV2 and TRBJ1-4, with 10 bases lining up with TRBD1. The V gene's germline CDR1 is SNHLY and CDR2 FYNNEI. The CDR3 is made up of 17 amino acids. After removal of 0 bases from V and 11 bases from J, the junction contained 12 bases not matched to a gene. The chain's CDR3 is CASSEALPGQGMGKLFF. The DNA for the CDR3 is TGTGCCAGCAGTGAAGCGCTACCGGGACAGGGGATGGGTAAACTGTTTTTT.

V is TRBV7-2 and J is TRBJ1-1; 10 bases match TRBD1. Germline V CDR1 and CDR2: SGHTA, FQGNSA. V was clipped by 0 bases and J by 3 bases; unmatched bases: 7. This CDR3 comprises 17 residues. DNA for the CDR3: TGTGCCAGCAGCTTAGCAGACAGGGGGCGATCCGACACTGAAGCTTTCTTT. This encodes CASSLADRGRSDTEAFF.

This clonotype was counted many times. The rearrangement joins TRBV24-1 to TRBJ1-2, with 9 bases matching TRBD1. CDR3 size: 14 residues. The ends lost 7 bases at V and 4 bases at J; junction bases unmatched: 6. Per the germline V gene, CDR1 is KGHDR and CDR2 is SFDVKD. CDR3 residues: CATSPGQGGYGYTF. The DNA of the CDR3 is TGTGCCACCAGCCCGGGACAGGGAGGCTATGGCTACACCTTC.